This TCR beta chain derives from a study of regulatory T cells in long-lasting Graves disease. This clonotype was counted at least ten times. Through Arm-PCR of CDR3 regions and iRepertoire HTBI primers, TCR beta libraries were built. TCRdb re-called the multiplex PCR reads through MiXCR, storing one row per CDR3 protein. Of around 420,000 distinct CDR3 sequences in the sample, about a sixth were seen once. This sample's time point: newly diagnosed GD, antithyroid drugs for less than 3 months. The authors made the TCR library using RNA they extracted from PBMCs. In germline, CDR1 is SGHRS, CDR2 YFSETQ. CDR3 length: 13 residues. Trimming took 5 bases from V and 3 from J, leaving 8 bases between them.

Sample: peripheral blood mononuclear cells (PBMCs), taken at new diagnosis, from a patient treated with antithyroid drugs. This receptor was taken from a female donor with Graves disease. This chain uses TRBV5-1 with TRBJ1-4; no clear D. The CDR3 DNA reads as TGCGCCAGCAGTAGGACGGCTAATGAAAAACTGTTTTTT. This encodes CASSRTANEKLFF.